The clone carrying this T cell receptor (beta chain) was observed a single time. These data are taken from a study of cytomegalovirus exposure and HLA in healthy donors. TCRdb keeps only in-frame clones here, not all; method: immunoSEQ multiplex PCR. The table shows more than 95,000 clones, with around nine tenths occurring only once. Germline CDR1 reads MGHRA; CDR2 reads YSYEKL. The CDR3 length is 15 residues. The ends were cut back, 0 bases at V and 7 bases at J, with 13 bases in the middle. The chain recombines TRBV4-1 with TRBJ1-5; perhaps TRBD1 as D (6 bases). This TCR was sampled from a man in his late teens or twenties in good health and CMV-seropositive. The sequencing input was PBMCs. The CDR3 nucleotides read TGCGCCAGCAGCCAAGAATACAGGGTTGGACAGCCCCAGCATTTT. This gives the protein CASSQEYRVGQPQHF.